What follows are 24 T cell receptor beta chains derived from one specimen sequenced in a study of control samples from healthy donors and cancer patients. Generated by immunoSEQ multiplex PCR, the TCRdb table keeps only in-frame clones and is missing some. The data contain about 150,000 clones, 93% of them singletons. Sequencing used blood. The receptors stem from a man between 18 and 35 years old in good health.

The chain joins TRBV19 to TRBJ1-5, with D perhaps TRBD1 (5 bases). Germline V gene lookup returns CDR1 LNHDA and CDR2 SQIVND (reference sequence). Trimming left V 7 bases short and J 7 bases short, with 14 bases between. The CDR3 consists of 13 residues. In DNA form, the CDR3 reads TGTGCCAGTATTGACAGCCCGTGGCAGCCCCAGCATTTT. It encodes CASIDSPWQPQHF.

The genes are TRBV5-1 and TRBJ2-1; D is unresolved. With 0 bases removed from V and 4 bases from J, the gap between germline ends came to 11 bases. Germline-derived CDR1 and CDR2 are SGHRS and YFSETQ. The CDR3 spans 15 residues. In DNA form, the CDR3 reads TGCGCCAGCAGCTTGGCCGGAAATCTATACAATGAGCAGTTCTTC. Protein sequence: CASSLAGNLYNEQFF.

This rearrangement joins TRBV9 to TRBJ2-1; TRBD2 is a possible D gene (6 bases). The germline gives CDR1 SGDLS, CDR2 YYNGEE. Trimming removed 3 bases from V and 1 base from J, with 14 bases in between. This CDR3 is 16 amino acids long. CDR3 protein: CASSAHGGSSYNEQFF. CDR3 bases: TGTGCCAGCAGCGCCCATGGGGGGAGTTCCTACAATGAGCAGTTCTTC. Looking up the rest from reference TRBV9 and TRBJ2-1 gives the full variable domain: DSGVTQTPKHLITATGQRVTLRCSPRSGDLSVYWYQQSLDQGLQFLIQYYNGEERAKGNILERFSAQQFPDLHSELNLSSLELGDSALYFCASSAHGGSSYNEQFFGPGTRLTVL.

The J gene is TRBJ2-1, the V gene TRBV7-9, with 7 nucleotides matching TRBD1. The junction had 10 bases not matched to a gene; V was cut back by 5 bases and J by 6 bases. This CDR3 contains 15 residues. Germline V gene sequence: CDR1 SEHNR, CDR2 FQNEAQ (reference sequence). For the CDR3, the DNA is TGTGCCAGCAGCCTTGACAGGGCCGTGGCCAATGAGCAGTTCTTC. Translating it yields CASSLDRAVANEQFF.

The chain employs TRBV7-8 and TRBJ1-3; no definite D call. This CDR3 spans 14 amino acids. Trimming removed 4 bases at V and 2 bases at J, with 9 bases between. The germline V gene encodes CDR1 SGHVS and CDR2 FQNEAQ. This chain's CDR3 is CASSSLGTGNTIYF. The CDR3 DNA is TGTGCCAGCAGCTCTCTGGGGACTGGAAACACCATATATTTT.

The chain combines TRBV7-8 with TRBJ1-2; 8 bases map to TRBD1. Germline lookup yields CDR1 SGHVS and CDR2 FQNEAQ. J lost 4 bases, V lost 1 base, and 5 bases had no gene match. This CDR3 is built from 15 residues. The CDR3 reads CASSLVQGVGYGYTF. CDR3 nucleotide sequence: TGTGCCAGCAGCTTAGTACAGGGGGTTGGCTATGGCTACACCTTC. The entire variable domain, with the rest obtained from reference TRBV7-8 and TRBJ1-2, is as follows: GAGVSQSPRYKVAKRGQDVALRCDPISGHVSLFWYQQALGQGPEFLTYFQNEAQLDKSGLPSDRFFAERPEGSVSTLKIQRTQQEDSAVYLCASSLVQGVGYGYTFGSGTRLTVV.

This clone has only one observation. The rearrangement uses TRBV28 and TRBJ2-6; perhaps TRBD1 as D (5 bases). V was clipped by 8 bases and J by 1 base, with 9 bases between them. There are 14 residues in the CDR3. Germline assignment: CDR1 MDHEN and CDR2 SYDVKM. DNA of the CDR3: TGTGCCAGCGATAGACAGTCTGGGGCCAACGTCCTGACTTTC. Translation gives CASDRQSGANVLTF.

This sequence joins TRBV2 and TRBJ2-1; possibly TRBD2 for D (6 bases). CDR1 SNHLY and CDR2 FYNNEI come from the germline V gene. There are 14 residues in the CDR3. Here the CDR3 reads CATRGSDSYNEQFF. DNA of the CDR3: TGTGCTACCCGGGGGTCCGACTCCTACAATGAGCAGTTCTTC.

J is TRBJ1-5 and V is TRBV9, with D possibly being TRBD1 (5 bases). This CDR3 contains 14 residues. The germline gives CDR1 SGDLS, CDR2 YYNGEE. The ends were cut back, 5 bases at V and 4 bases at J, with 13 bases in the middle. CDR3 nucleotide sequence: TGTGCCAGCAGTCTCGGGACTGCTAATCAGCCCCAGCATTTT. Residues: CASSLGTANQPQHF. The full variable domain, its missing parts supplied by reference TRBV9 and TRBJ1-5, is DSGVTQTPKHLITATGQRVTLRCSPRSGDLSVYWYQQSLDQGLQFLIQYYNGEERAKGNILERFSAQQFPDLHSELNLSSLELGDSALYFCASSLGTANQPQHFGDGTRLSIL.

The chain joins TRBV20-1 to TRBJ1-2; D not resolved. V lost 3 bases and J lost 7, with 15 bases in between. The CDR3 is 13 residues long. Germline V gives CDR1 DFQATT, CDR2 SNEGSKA (reference sequence). CDR3 loop: CSASAVRRTGYTF. CDR3 DNA sequence: TGCAGTGCTAGTGCCGTCAGAAGGACTGGCTACACCTTC.

CDR3 nucleotides: TGTGCCAGCTCACCAATCAGGGGAGAAGGCTCTGGGGCCAACGTCCTGACTTTC. Encoded protein: CASSPIRGEGSGANVLTF. J is TRBJ2-6 and V is TRBV18; D might be TRBD1 (6 bases). This CDR3 contains 18 residues. In germline, CDR1 is KGHSH, CDR2 LQKENI. With 2 bases removed from V and 0 bases from J, the gap between germline ends came to 14 bases.

In DNA form, the CDR3 reads TGCGCCAGCAGGTCTCTCTACGAGCAGTACTTC. Protein product: CASRSLYEQYF. V is TRBV23-1 and J is TRBJ2-7, with D hard to call. TRBV23-1 is an ORF; its function is uncertain. There are 11 residues in the CDR3. Trimming left V 6 bases short and J 3 bases short, with 6 bases between.

This chain joins TRBV2 and TRBJ2-2, with 13 bases fitting TRBD2. Germline V gene data show CDR1 as SNHLY and CDR2 as FYNNEI. There are 17 residues in the CDR3. V trimming: 6 bases; J trimming: 0 bases; junction bases outside the gene matches: 4. CDR3 residues: CASRGGLAGPNTGELFF. In DNA, the CDR3 is TGTGCCAGCAGGGGGGGACTAGCGGGACCGAACACCGGGGAGCTGTTTTTT.

The chain has TRBV7-8 and TRBJ1-1; a possible D gene is TRBD1 (5 bases). The CDR3 is 16 amino acids. V lost 3 bases, J lost 1 base, and 15 bases lay in between. Per the germline V gene, CDR1 is SGHVS and CDR2 is FQNEAQ. CDR3 in DNA: TGTGCCAGCAGCTTCAACTGGGGCAGGGCGAACACTGAAGCTTTCTTT. This encodes CASSFNWGRANTEAFF.

The V and J genes are TRBV10-3 and TRBJ1-5, with D unclear. The CDR3 has 15 amino acids. V was shortened by 6 bases and J by 0 bases, with 12 bases between the two germline ends. Looked up from germline, CDR1 is ENHRY and CDR2 is SYGVKD. Here the CDR3 reads CAIRDGTYSNQPQHF. CDR3 in DNA: TGTGCCATCAGGGACGGTACATATAGCAATCAGCCCCAGCATTTT.

The chain is built from TRBV28 and TRBJ1-2; TRBD1 aligns across 8 bases. The CDR3 runs to 16 residues. Trimming at V came to 10 bases and at J to 2 bases, leaving 15 bases not matched to a gene. The germline CDR1 and CDR2 sequences are MDHEN and SYDVKM. The DNA of the CDR3 is TGTGCCACCGGGGGACAGGTTGAACTACAAAACTATGGCTACACCTTC. It is translated as CATGGQVELQNYGYTF.

A note on this clone: Other DNA sequences in the sample encode the same CDR3. This chain joins TRBV30 and TRBJ1-5, with D perhaps matching TRBD1 (6 bases). Germline V gene data show CDR1 as GTSNPN and CDR2 as SVGIG (reference sequence). Trimming took off 0 bases at V and 7 bases at J, with 13 bases between the two ends. The length of the CDR3 is 14 residues. The CDR3 DNA reads TGTGCCTGGAGTGTAGGAGGGGGGCGGCAGCCCCAGCATTTT. Translation: CAWSVGGGRQPQHF.

V and J are TRBV25-1 and TRBJ2-1, with D perhaps TRBD2 (7 bases). This CDR3 spans 15 amino acids. Per the germline V gene, CDR1 is MGHDK and CDR2 is SYGVNS. V dropped 8 bases and J dropped 1 base, with 15 bases sitting between them. As DNA, the CDR3 is TGTGCCAGCGTCCTGGGGGGGCGATCCTACAATGAGCAGTTCTTC. Translating gives CASVLGGRSYNEQFF.

The chain joins TRBV19 to TRBJ2-2; 8 bases fit TRBD2. CDR3 length equals 13 residues. The trim removed 3 bases at V and 8 bases at J, leaving 2 bases unmatched. Germline V lookup: CDR1 LNHDA, CDR2 SQIVND (reference sequence). The CDR3 region has the DNA TGTGCCAGTAGTATCGGGGGGGAAGGGGAGCTGTTTTTT. Translated, it gives CASSIGGEGELFF.

The rearrangement joins TRBV11-2 to TRBJ1-2; D gene unclear. Looked up from germline, CDR1 is SGHAT and CDR2 is FQNNGV. The ends were cut back, 1 base at V and 6 bases at J, with 9 bases in the middle. The CDR3 is 13 residues long. The CDR3 DNA sequence: TGTGCCAGCAGCTTAGGAGGGTTTGATGGCTACACCTTC. Residues: CASSLGGFDGYTF.

This chain joins TRBV5-4 and TRBJ2-1, with 9 bases aligning to TRBD1. The CDR3 consists of 15 residues. Germline V gene data show CDR1 as SGHNT and CDR2 as YYREEE (reference sequence). Unmatched junction bases numbered 7, after V lost 3 bases and J lost 6 bases. As DNA, the CDR3 is TGTGCCAGCAGCTACGTCCGGGACAGGGCCAATGAGCAGTTCTTC. Encoded protein: CASSYVRDRANEQFF.

The chain carries TRBV19 and TRBJ2-1; 10 bases are shared with TRBD2. V was pared by 1 base and J by 8 bases, with 11 bases of the junction left unmatched. Germline assignment: CDR1 LNHDA and CDR2 SQIVND (reference sequence). The CDR3 loop spans 17 amino acids. The CDR3 loop is CASSIADSGGSTDEQFF. As DNA, the CDR3 is TGTGCCAGTAGTATAGCTGATAGCGGGGGGAGTACAGATGAGCAGTTCTTC.

The chain carries TRBV6-2 or TRBV6-3 and TRBJ1-2, with D hard to call. V lost 2 bases and J lost 6, with 16 bases in between. Germline CDR1 MNHEY, CDR2 SVGEGT. The CDR3 extends over 15 amino acids. CDR3 sequence: CASSYPADRTDGYTF. Written as DNA, the CDR3 is TGTGCCAGCAGTTACCCCGCTGACCGGACGGATGGCTACACCTTC.

The V and J genes are TRBV7-2 and TRBJ1-6, with TRBD1 as a possible D gene (6 bases). V lost 1 base to trimming and J lost 11 bases, with 12 bases between them. Germline-derived CDR1 and CDR2 are SGHTA and FQGNSA. This CDR3 comprises 14 residues. CDR3 loop: CASSLGGGGAPLHF. DNA for the CDR3: TGTGCCAGCAGCTTAGGGGGGGGCGGTGCACCCCTCCACTTT.